This TCR beta chain was recorded in a study of T cells after posttransplantation cyclophosphamide. Cyclophosphamide on days +3 and +4 followed busulfan-fludarabine conditioning and a marrow graft. This clone was seen ten or more times. Its antigen is still unknown. The data were produced by immunoSEQ multiplex PCR, yet TCRdb's version contains in-frame clones alone and is incomplete. The repertoire consists of roughly 16,000 clones, none detected only once. Study outcomes and limitations: Later post-transplant blood repertoires were often dominated by donor CD8+ memory clones. TRB clonality was highly associated with recipient CMV seropositivity and reactivation. Blood and skin or GI T cell repertoires showed limited TRB overlap.

CDR1 is LNHNV and CDR2 is YYDKDF in the germline V gene (reference sequence). The CDR3 sequence is 15 residues long. The germline V and J ends were trimmed by 3 bases and 4 bases, with 12 bases remaining between them. The sample here was PBMCs, taken after allogeneic stem cell transplant with posttransplant cyclophosphamide. The genes are TRBV15 and TRBJ2-2, with D possibly TRBD1 on 5 matching bases. The source is a female patient aged 25-40 years who received an allogeneic stem cell transplant from a related donor, was CMV-positive, and had no GVHD. Some T cells may be supplied by the graft donor. Here the CDR3 reads CATSSGARGTGELFF. The CDR3 coding sequence is TGTGCCACCAGCAGTGGGGCAAGGGGCACCGGGGAGCTGTTTTTT.